The source of this TCR beta chain is a study of T cells expressing NK-cell markers. The CDR3 is 18 residues long. Germline V gene lookup returns CDR1 SQVTM and CDR2 ANQGSEA. UMIs accompanied the 5'RACE template switching by which TCR beta cDNA was made. TCRdb reworked the 5' RACE reads into one entry per CDR3 protein, no DNA. The sample holds a few hundred thousand distinct CDR3 sequences. This chain connects TRBV29-1 to TRBJ1-3; TCRdb's D call, TRBD1, is unchecked because there is no DNA. The sequence was obtained from a man aged 18-30 years in good health. The material sequenced was blood T cells: a sorted CD56 or NKG2C T cell subset, CD4+ or CD8+ T cells, or bulk PBMC T cells (not recorded which). The CDR3 is CSALAGKTSSHSGNTIYF. Full variable domain (remainder filled in from reference TRBV29-1 and TRBJ1-3): SAVISQKPSRDICQRGTSLTIQCQVDSQVTMMFWYRQQPGQSLTLIATANQGSEATYESGFVIDKFPISRPNLTFSTLTVSNMSPEDSSIYLCSALAGKTSSHSGNTIYFGEGSWLTVV.